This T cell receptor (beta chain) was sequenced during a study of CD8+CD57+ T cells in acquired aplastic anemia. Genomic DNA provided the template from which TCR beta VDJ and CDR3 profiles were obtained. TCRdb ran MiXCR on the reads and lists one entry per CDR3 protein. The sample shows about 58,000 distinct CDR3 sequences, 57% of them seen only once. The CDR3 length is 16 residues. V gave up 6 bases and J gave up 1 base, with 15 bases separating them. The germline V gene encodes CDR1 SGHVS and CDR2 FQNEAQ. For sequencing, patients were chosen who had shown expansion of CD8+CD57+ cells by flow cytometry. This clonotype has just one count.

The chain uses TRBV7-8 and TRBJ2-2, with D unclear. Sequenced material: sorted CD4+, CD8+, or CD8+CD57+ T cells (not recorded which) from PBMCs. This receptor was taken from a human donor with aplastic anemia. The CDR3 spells CASSSNYEMNTGELFF. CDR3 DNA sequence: TGTGCCAGCAGTTCCAACTACGAGATGAACACCGGGGAGCTGTTTTTT.